This note documents a single T cell receptor beta chain sequence. The sample belongs to a study of blood T cell repertoires in COVID-19. The overall study: Samples came from the United States, Italy and Spain, spanning acute and convalescent COVID-19. In each case, the material was cDNA or gDNA derived from T cells, B-cell-depleted T cells, or PBMCs.

This CDR3 region has 14 residues. V lost 4 bases, J lost 8 bases, and 18 bases lay in between. Germline V gene sequence: CDR1 SGDLS, CDR2 YYNGEE. In the study's own analysis: Amplifying reference gene primers gave estimates of nucleated cell counts. Profiled with immunoSEQ multiplex PCR; TCRdb holds only in-frame clones, not every one. That table furnishes V, J and clone size, whereas the DNA furnished D and trimming. The sample has approximately 360,000 clones, 85% to 90% seen once; the top ten hold about 7%. The chain couples TRBV9 to TRBJ1-2; D remains unclear. The sequenced material came from peripheral blood. This receptor was obtained from a man in his late teens or twenties with active or convalescent COVID-19. CDR3 coding DNA: TGTGCCAGCAGCAGTCAGGCCGCCGGGAAAGGCTACACCTTC. It yields the protein CASSSQAAGKGYTF.